A single sample is the source of the 19 T cell receptor beta chains below, sequenced in a study of identical twins. Each CDR3 protein is one row after TCRdb ran MiXCR on the 5' RACE reads. This sample has roughly 1,500,000 distinct CDR3 sequences, with around a third found just once. The sequenced sample consisted of cord blood. Source of these receptors: a newborn girl in good health.

This clonotype came up many times. The V call is TRBV24-1, the J call TRBJ2-1; 8 bases fit TRBD1. CDR1 and CDR2 from the germline V gene are KGHDR and SFDVKD. Unmatched junction bases numbered 6, after V lost 0 bases and J lost 9 bases. The CDR3 consists of 15 residues. In nucleotides, the CDR3 is TGTGCCACCAGTGATTTGAGACAGGGGATCCTTGAGCAGTTCTTC. Amino acid sequence: CATSDLRQGILEQFF.

In regard to this clonotype: A much larger clone sits a single nucleotide away, making a read error possible. The CDR3: CSETPLTSDSYNEQYF. CDR3 sequence (DNA): TGCAGCGAGACCCCTCTTACTAGCGACTCCTACAATGAGCAGTACTTC. The chain uses TRBV29-1 and TRBJ2-1; 7 bases align to TRBD2. The J call may be in error: the DNA end matches TRBJ2-7 better. CDR3 length equals 16 residues. Germline CDR1 is SQVTM and CDR2 is ANQGSEA.

The chain carries TRBV6-4 and TRBJ2-3; 7 bases are shared with TRBD2. The germline CDR1 and CDR2 sequences are MRHNA and SNTAGT. V lost 4 bases to trimming and J lost 1 base; unmatched junction nucleotides: 8. The CDR3 extends over 16 amino acids. In DNA form, the CDR3 reads TGTGCCAGCAGTGTTCCGACTAGCACGGGCACAGATACGCAGTATTTT. Its protein product is CASSVPTSTGTDTQYF.

The chain uses TRBV20-1 and TRBJ1-5; TRBD1 is a possible D gene (6 bases). In germline, CDR1 is DFQATT, CDR2 SNEGSKA (reference sequence). Trimming took 3 bases from V and 5 from J, leaving 17 bases between them. The CDR3 length is 15 residues. Here the CDR3 reads CSASVTGAADQPQHF. The CDR3 DNA reads as TGCAGTGCTAGTGTCACGGGGGCAGCTGATCAGCCCCAGCATTTT.

CDR3 in amino acids: CATVERLVSCNEQFF. The DNA for the CDR3 is TGTGCCACCGTCGAGCGATTAGTGAGCTGCAATGAGCAGTTCTTC. The genes are TRBV24-1 and TRBJ2-1; D ambiguous. The germline gives CDR1 KGHDR, CDR2 SFDVKD. Trimming left V 9 bases short and J 6 bases short, with 20 bases between. This CDR3 has 15 residues.

The chain recombines TRBV7-9 with TRBJ2-3; D is ambiguous. The CDR3 totals 20 residues. Germline lookup yields CDR1 SEHNR and CDR2 FQNEAQ (reference sequence). V was cut by 3 bases and J by 1 base, with 26 bases left in between. CDR3 coding DNA: TGTGCCAGCAGCTTTAGTCCCTATCGCTCACAATATTCTGGCACAGATACGCAGTATTTT. Its translation: CASSFSPYRSQYSGTDTQYF.

This clonotype showed up many times. V gene TRBV2 combines with J gene TRBJ2-7; 9 positions match TRBD2. This CDR3 spans 11 amino acids. Germline V gene data show CDR1 as SNHLY and CDR2 as FYNNEI. With 6 bases clipped from V and 6 bases from J, the junction kept 0 bases outside the gene matches. In DNA form, the CDR3 reads TGTGCCAGCAGAGCGGGAGGCGAGCAGTACTTC. It translates to CASRAGGEQYF.

Here the CDR3 reads CATSRPKRTAEQYF. As DNA, the CDR3 is TGTGCCACCAGCAGACCGAAACGGACGGCCGAGCAGTACTTC. This chain joins TRBV15 and TRBJ2-5; D remains ambiguous. The last part of the DNA fits TRBJ2-7 better; the J call may be wrong. The CDR3 runs 14 residues. CDR1 and CDR2 from the germline V gene are LNHNV and YYDKDF (reference sequence).

This clonotype was recorded a few times. The chain couples TRBV29-1 to TRBJ2-1; D gene ambiguous. Germline V gene sequence: CDR1 SQVTM, CDR2 ANQGSEA. Trimming removed 4 bases at V and 6 bases at J, with 7 bases between. The CDR3 has 11 residues. CDR3 amino acids: CSVAVGNEQFF. CDR3 DNA: TGCAGCGTTGCAGTGGGCAATGAGCAGTTCTTC.

This clonotype has just a few counts. V gene TRBV18 combines with J gene TRBJ1-1, with TRBD1 identical over 9 bases. The CDR3 consists of 15 residues. Germline lookup yields CDR1 KGHSH and CDR2 LQKENI. The V gene end was trimmed by 2 bases and the J gene end by 4 bases; junction bases not matched to a gene: 5. The CDR3 is CASSPGTGWTTEAFF. The CDR3 bases are TGTGCCAGCTCACCAGGGACAGGGTGGACCACTGAAGCTTTCTTT.

In this sample, this clonotype turned up a few times. The genes are TRBV29-1 and TRBJ2-2; 7 bases align to TRBD1. J gave up 5 bases and V 4 bases, and 4 bases lay outside the gene matches. The length of the CDR3 is 13 residues. CDR1 and CDR2 from the germline V gene are SQVTM and ANQGSEA. CDR3 in amino acids: CSVGGGGTGELFF. The CDR3, as DNA: TGCAGCGTTGGAGGGGGCGGAACCGGGGAGCTGTTTTTT.

For the CDR3, the DNA is TGTGCCAGCACCCTAGCGGGCCTAGAGACCCAGTACTTC. Protein product: CASTLAGLETQYF. The rearrangement joins TRBV27 to TRBJ2-5; 8 nucleotides line up with TRBD2. Germline CDR1 is MNHEY and CDR2 is SMNVEV (reference sequence). V shed 7 bases, J shed 4 bases, and the junction held 5 bases outside the gene matches. The CDR3 loop spans 13 amino acids.

For this clonotype: One end of the junction does not line up with germline, which may come from a read error. V gene TRBV12-3 or TRBV12-4 combines with J gene TRBJ1-2; D unclear. The CDR3 consists of 14 residues. CDR3 sequence: CASILEALNYGYTF. The CDR3 region has the DNA TGTGCCAGCATTTTAGAGGCCCTTAACTATGGCTACACCTTC.

V is TRBV5-4 and J is TRBJ2-4, with TRBD2 identical over 10 bases. J was trimmed by 1 base and V by 3 bases; bases with no gene match: 4. The CDR3 totals 16 residues. Germline loops: CDR1 SGHNT, CDR2 YYREEE (reference sequence). CDR3 residues: CASSSGAGGAKNIQYF. The CDR3 DNA sequence: TGTGCCAGCAGCTCCGGAGCGGGAGGGGCCAAAAACATTCAGTACTTC.

In the case of this clonotype: Its ends do not fully match the called genes, so a read error is possible. The rearrangement uses TRBV3-1 and TRBJ2-3; the match to TRBD1 covers 8 bases. This CDR3 has 16 amino acids. Germline V CDR1 and CDR2: LGHDT, YNNKEL (reference sequence). CDR3 coding DNA: TGTGCCAGCAGCCTGTCCGGGACAGGAATCACAGATAGGCAGTATTTT. This gives the protein CASSLSGTGITDRQYF.

The chain joins TRBV9 to TRBJ1-4, with 12 bases fitting TRBD1. V was pared by 10 bases and J by 7 bases, with 14 bases of the junction left unmatched. The CDR3 extends over 16 amino acids. The germline V gene encodes CDR1 SGDLS and CDR2 YYNGEE. The CDR3 coding sequence is TGTGCCGGGGGATCGGGACAGGGGGCGCCGGGTGAAAAACTGTTTTTT. It is translated as CAGGSGQGAPGEKLFF.

This clonotype turned up a few times. This sequence joins TRBV6-5 and TRBJ1-5, with TRBD1 matching 8 bases. V lost 6 bases to trimming and J lost 7 bases; unmatched junction nucleotides: 11. Germline CDR1 reads MNHEY; CDR2 reads SVGAGI. The CDR3 totals 15 residues. In DNA form, the CDR3 reads TGTGCCAGCAGCAGCCGGACAGGGAGGGAGCAGCCCCAGCATTTT. Translating gives CASSSRTGREQPQHF.

The chain couples TRBV15 to TRBJ1-4; the D gene is possibly TRBD1 (6 bases). Germline-derived CDR1 and CDR2 are LNHNV and YYDKDF (reference sequence). The CDR3 is made up of 14 amino acids. V was shortened by 0 bases and J by 8 bases, with 10 bases between the two germline ends. For the CDR3, the DNA is TGTGCCACCAGCAGAGATCCAGGGGACGAAAAACTGTTTTTT. This codes for CATSRDPGDEKLFF.

The chain has TRBV20-1 and TRBJ1-6; D might be TRBD1 (6 bases). The CDR3 is 16 residues long. The V gene's germline CDR1 is DFQATT and CDR2 SNEGSKA (reference sequence). Trimming pared 2 bases from V and 7 bases from J, leaving 18 bases between. CDR3 nucleotide sequence: TGCAGTGCTAGACCATTAGCAGGGGCTAAAAATTCACCCCTCCACTTT. It encodes CSARPLAGAKNSPLHF.